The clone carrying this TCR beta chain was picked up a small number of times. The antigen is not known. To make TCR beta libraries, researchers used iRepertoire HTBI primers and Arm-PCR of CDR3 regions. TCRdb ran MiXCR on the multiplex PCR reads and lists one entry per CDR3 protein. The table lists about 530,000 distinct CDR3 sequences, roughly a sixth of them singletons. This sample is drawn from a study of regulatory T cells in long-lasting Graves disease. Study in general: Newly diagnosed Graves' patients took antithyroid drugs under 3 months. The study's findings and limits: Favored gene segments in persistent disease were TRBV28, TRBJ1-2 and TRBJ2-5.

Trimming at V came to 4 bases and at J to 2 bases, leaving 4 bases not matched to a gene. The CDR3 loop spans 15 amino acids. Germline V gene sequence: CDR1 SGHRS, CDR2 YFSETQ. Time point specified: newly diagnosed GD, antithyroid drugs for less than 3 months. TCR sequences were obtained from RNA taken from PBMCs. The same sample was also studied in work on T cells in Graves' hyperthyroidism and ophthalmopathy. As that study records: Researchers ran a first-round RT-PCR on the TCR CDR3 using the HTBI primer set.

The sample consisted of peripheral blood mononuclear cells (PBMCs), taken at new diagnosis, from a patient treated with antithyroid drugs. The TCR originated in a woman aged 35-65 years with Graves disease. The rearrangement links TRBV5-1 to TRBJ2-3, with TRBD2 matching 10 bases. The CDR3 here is CASSLAGAYTDTQYF. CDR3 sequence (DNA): TGCGCCAGCAGCCTAGCGGGGGCATACACAGATACGCAGTATTTT.